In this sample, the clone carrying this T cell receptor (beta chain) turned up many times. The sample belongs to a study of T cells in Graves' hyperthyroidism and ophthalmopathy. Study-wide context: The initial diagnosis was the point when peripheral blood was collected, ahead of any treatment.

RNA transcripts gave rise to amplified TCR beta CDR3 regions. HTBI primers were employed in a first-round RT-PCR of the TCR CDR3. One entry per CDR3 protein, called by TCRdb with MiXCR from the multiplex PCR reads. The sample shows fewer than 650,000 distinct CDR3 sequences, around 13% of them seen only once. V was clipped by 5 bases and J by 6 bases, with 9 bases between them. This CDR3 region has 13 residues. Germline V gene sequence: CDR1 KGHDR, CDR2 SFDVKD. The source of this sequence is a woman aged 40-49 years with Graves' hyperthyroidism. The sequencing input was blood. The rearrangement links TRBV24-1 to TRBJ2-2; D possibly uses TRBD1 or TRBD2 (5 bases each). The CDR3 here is CATSGGIPGELFF. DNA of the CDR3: TGTGCCACCAGTGGGGGGATCCCCGGGGAGCTGTTTTTT.